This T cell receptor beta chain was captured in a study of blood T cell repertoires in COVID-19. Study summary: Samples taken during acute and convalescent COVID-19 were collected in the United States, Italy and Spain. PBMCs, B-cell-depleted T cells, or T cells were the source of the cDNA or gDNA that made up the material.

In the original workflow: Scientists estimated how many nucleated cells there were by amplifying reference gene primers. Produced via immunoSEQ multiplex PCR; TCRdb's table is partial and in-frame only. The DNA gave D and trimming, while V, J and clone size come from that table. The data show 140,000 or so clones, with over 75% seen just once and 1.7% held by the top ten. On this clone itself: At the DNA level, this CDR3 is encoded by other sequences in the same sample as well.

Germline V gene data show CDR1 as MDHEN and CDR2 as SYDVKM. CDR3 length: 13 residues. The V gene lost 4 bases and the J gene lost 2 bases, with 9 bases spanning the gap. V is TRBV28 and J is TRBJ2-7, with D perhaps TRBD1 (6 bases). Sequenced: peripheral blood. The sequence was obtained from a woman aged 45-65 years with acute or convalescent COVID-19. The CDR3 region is CASSSQGPYEQYF. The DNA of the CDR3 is TGTGCCAGCAGTTCACAGGGTCCCTACGAGCAGTACTTC.